This entry concerns a single T cell receptor beta chain. The data are from a study of blood T cell repertoires in COVID-19. Turning to the study itself: The United States, Italy and Spain provided the acute and convalescent COVID-19 samples.

Authors' data handling: Reference gene primer amplification in the assay estimated nucleated cell counts. Here immunoSEQ multiplex PCR was the method, and the copy in TCRdb shows in-frame clones only, minus some. V, J and clone size were drawn from that table, and D and trimming were deduced from the DNA. The sample consists of about 150,000 clones, around 89% of them appearing once. The CDR3 totals 15 residues. V was cut by 3 bases and J by 5 bases, with 16 bases left in between. The rearrangement joins TRBV23-1 to TRBJ1-1, with TRBD1 as a possible D gene (5 bases). TRBV23-1 is an ORF for which the function is uncertain. Sequenced input: peripheral blood. The TCR originated in a man between 60 and 70 years old with active or convalescent COVID-19. The CDR3 spells CASSHRRGGGTEAFF. CDR3 in DNA: TGCGCCAGCAGTCATCGGCGGGGGGGAGGAACTGAAGCTTTCTTT.